These 6 T cell receptor beta chains originate from one sample sequenced in a study of beta chain features in type 1 diabetes. Sequencing targeted expressed TCRB transcripts, as all isolated RNA had been reverse transcribed. This table comes from immunoSEQ multiplex PCR, and its TCRdb copy is limited to in-frame clones, with some not included. This table has under 950,000 clones, roughly 15% appearing once. Sequenced: naive CD4+ T cells from blood. The source is a young woman in good health.

This clone was counted only a few times. This sequence joins TRBV18 and TRBJ2-1; 11 bases are shared with TRBD2. After removal of 4 bases from V and 5 bases from J, the junction contained 10 bases not matched to a gene. Germline CDR1 KGHSH, CDR2 LQKENI. The CDR3 consists of 17 residues. CDR3 coding DNA: TGTGCCAGCTCACAAAGCCGGGGACTAGCGGTCCACAATGAGCAGTTCTTC. It is translated as CASSQSRGLAVHNEQFF. Complete variable domain (other parts from reference TRBV18 and TRBJ2-1): NAGVMQNPRHLVRRRGQEARLRCSPMKGHSHVYWYRQLPEEGLKFMVYLQKENIIDESGMPKERFSAEFPKEGPSILRIQQVVRGDSAAYFCASSQSRGLAVHNEQFFGPGTRLTVL.

In this sample, this clone turned up a few times. V gene TRBV7-6 combines with J gene TRBJ1-1; unclear D gene. Germline assignment: CDR1 SGHVS and CDR2 FNYEAQ. The V end lost 5 bases, the J end lost 11 bases, and 15 bases lay between the germline ends. CDR3 length: 12 residues. CDR3 in DNA: TGTGCCAGCAGCGGGATTGGGAAAGTGGCTTTCTTT. This sequence encodes CASSGIGKVAFF.

The chain carries TRBV6-6 and TRBJ1-1; D gene uncertain. The CDR3 is 14 amino acids. From germline, CDR1 is MNHNY and CDR2 SVGAGI (reference sequence). Trimming pared 6 bases from V and 5 bases from J, leaving 16 bases between. This chain's CDR3 is CASSRDTVRTEAFF. As DNA, the CDR3 is TGTGCCAGCAGCCGTGACACGGTGCGTACTGAAGCTTTCTTT.

This clone has more than one count but fewer than ten. In the same sample, other DNA sequences code for this CDR3. This chain connects TRBV18 to TRBJ2-5; possible D gene TRBD2, 6 bases. Trimming removed 4 bases from V and 1 base from J, with 10 bases in between. From germline, CDR1 is KGHSH and CDR2 LQKENI. CDR3 length: 14 residues. For the CDR3, the DNA is TGTGCCAGCTCACGCGGGACGGCCCAAGAGACCCAGTACTTC. This gives the protein CASSRGTAQETQYF.

The genes are TRBV18 and TRBJ2-1; 7 bases map to TRBD2. The V and J ends lost 6 bases and 4 bases, in that order; junction bases with no gene match: 12. The CDR3 extends over 16 amino acids. Germline CDR1 is KGHSH and CDR2 is LQKENI. This CDR3 reads CASSPGGRGPYNEQFF. The CDR3 DNA follows: TGTGCCAGCTCCCCCGGAGGGAGGGGCCCTTACAATGAGCAGTTCTTC.

This sequence joins TRBV5-1 and TRBJ2-5, with D possibly TRBD1 on 5 matching bases. The germline gives CDR1 SGHRS, CDR2 YFSETQ. CDR3 length: 13 amino acids. Deletions cut 4 bases from V and 5 bases from J, with 12 bases between. CDR3 coding DNA: TGCGCCAGCAGCACGGACACCAGGGAGACCCAGTACTTC. It specifies CASSTDTRETQYF.